This TCR beta chain was captured by sequencing in a study of cytomegalovirus exposure and HLA in healthy donors (dated by TCRdb to about 2017). For the wider study: According to a later analysis, the roughly 120 validation repertoires were produced on the same platform as the approximately 620 repertoires of the first cohort. The study was designed to test whether signatures of past pathogen exposure could be identified by cataloging public T cell receptors. In addition to the first cohort of approximately 670 subjects, a separate validation cohort of 120 different subjects was used. High-throughput TCR immunosequencing, statistical association of individual TCRs with disease status, and machine learning were combined to predict cytomegalovirus infection status.

Library method: the immunoSEQ multiplex PCR assay. From the authors' description of their analysis: A statistical classification framework was built to diagnose cytomegalovirus status from the catalog of TCR beta chain sequences. In TCRdb, the immuneACCESS table is reduced to in-frame sequences with V and J assigned. These tables do not hold every clone; where another copy was compared, an unresolved V gene accounts for under half, and the others remain unexplained. That table is the source of V, J and clone size, and D and trimming were worked out from the DNA. The sample profile shows under 200,000 clones; around 96% of them were found once. Approximately 0.82% of the sample rests with the top ten. The CDR3 has 16 amino acids, counting the end cysteine and phenylalanine. CDR3 DNA is the only sequence kept; it has 48 bases, read in frame from the first base. As encoded in the germline V gene (reference sequence), CDR1 is MNHEY while CDR2 is SMNVEV. V and J lose 8 bases and 0 bases, and a span of 14 bases separates them.

About this clone: Its antigen remains undetermined. Per-base qualities were not stored, and no clone one base away is much larger.

The donors were included in the validation cohort of 130 or so subjects, a group kept apart from the approximately 690-subject first cohort. The research as a whole found: Across donors, most TCR sequences were observed very rarely, whereas some public TCRs were present in many individuals. It was suggested by the authors that the approach could potentially be generalized to other disease states and immunological phenotypes. A total of 150 to 200 TCR beta chains were listed by the study as associated with cytomegalovirus. In vitro tests confirmed that three of the cytomegalovirus-associated TCR beta chains recognize cytomegalovirus antigens. Of the cluster scores, 85% to 95% were above 0 in a later analysis, which found that TCRs clustered in the first cohort also tended to co-occur in the 120 validation repertoires. In both the original and validation cohorts, the classifier was reported to diagnose cytomegalovirus status with high specificity and sensitivity. All 120 or so repertoires were used to score co-occurrence in the validation cohort in a later analysis, because that analysis had no HLA typing for the cohort.

Sequencing was carried out using PBMCs. This clonotype originated in a woman aged 18-35 years in good health and CMV-seronegative. Here the chain combines TRBV27 and TRBJ1-6; 6 matching bases give a weak D call of TRBD1. The DNA reads as follows: TGTGCCAGCGCCCAGGGGTTTAGCTCCTATAATTCACCCCTCCACTTT. It translates to CASAQGFSSYNSPLHF.